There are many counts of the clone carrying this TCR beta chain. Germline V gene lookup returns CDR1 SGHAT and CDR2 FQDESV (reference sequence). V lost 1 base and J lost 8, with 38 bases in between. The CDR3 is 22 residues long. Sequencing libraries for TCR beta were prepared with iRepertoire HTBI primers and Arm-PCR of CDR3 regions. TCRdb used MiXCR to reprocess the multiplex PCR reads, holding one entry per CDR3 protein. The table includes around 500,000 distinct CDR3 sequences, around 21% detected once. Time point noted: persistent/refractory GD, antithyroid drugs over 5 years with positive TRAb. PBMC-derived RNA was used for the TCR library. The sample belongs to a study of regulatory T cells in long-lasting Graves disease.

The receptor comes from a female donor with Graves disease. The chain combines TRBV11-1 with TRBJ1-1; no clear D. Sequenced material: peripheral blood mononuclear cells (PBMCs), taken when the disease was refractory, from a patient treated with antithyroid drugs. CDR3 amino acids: CASSLGRTDNFLAQPRTNEAFF. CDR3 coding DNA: TGTGCCAGCAGCTTAGGCCGGACTGACAATTTTTTGGCCCAACCACGGACTAACGAAGCTTTCTTT. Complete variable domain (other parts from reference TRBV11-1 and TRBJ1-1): EAEVAQSPRYKITEKSQAVAFWCDPISGHATLYWYRQILGQGPELLVQFQDESVVDDSQLPKDRFSAERLKGVDSTLKIQPAELGDSAMYLCASSLGRTDNFLAQPRTNEAFFGQGTRLTVV.